This TCR beta chain was retrieved from a study of cytotoxic CD8 clonotypes in ibrutinib-treated CLL. Turning to the study itself: Following a median around 13 months of treatment, with a range of 6 to 36, response samples were taken.

Sequencing was performed with immunoSEQ multiplex PCR; in TCRdb, only in-frame clones are kept and a portion is missing. The sample lists some 150,000 clones; 60% to 80% were seen once. This CDR3 has 15 amino acids. V dropped 1 base and J dropped 0; count of bases not matched to a gene: 1. From germline, CDR1 is LNHDA and CDR2 SQIVND (reference sequence). The source is a human donor with chronic lymphocytic leukemia. Here the sequenced sample was PBMCs, taken after 12 months of ibrutinib treatment. The chain couples TRBV19 to TRBJ2-3; 7 positions match TRBD1. CDR3 protein: CASSIARGSTDTQYF. CDR3 in DNA: TGTGCCAGTAGTATAGCCAGGGGGAGCACAGATACGCAGTATTTT.